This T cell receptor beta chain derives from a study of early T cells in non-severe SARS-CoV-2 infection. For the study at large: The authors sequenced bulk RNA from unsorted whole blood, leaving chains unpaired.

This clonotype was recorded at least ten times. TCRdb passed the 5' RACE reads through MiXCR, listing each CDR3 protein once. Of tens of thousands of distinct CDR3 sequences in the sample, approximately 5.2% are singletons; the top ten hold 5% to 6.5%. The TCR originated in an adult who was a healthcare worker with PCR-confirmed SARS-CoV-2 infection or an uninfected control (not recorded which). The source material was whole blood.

The CDR3 nucleotides read TGTGCCAGCACCCGATTAGCGGCGAACACCGGGGAGCTGTTTTTT. It encodes CASTRLAANTGELFF. V is TRBV6-6 and J is TRBJ2-2, with D possibly matching TRBD2 (6 bases). This CDR3 is 15 amino acids long. Germline-derived CDR1 and CDR2 are MNHNY and SVGAGI (reference sequence). The ends were cut back, 7 bases at V and 0 bases at J, with 12 bases in the middle.